This T cell receptor (beta chain) was recovered during a study of B cell selection in AIRE deficiency. Conventional CD4 T cells were sorted as CD4+CD127+ cells. Study-wide results and limits: Healthy donors alone shared 31.6% of several thousand Treg sequences; patients alone about 9.1%.

Sequenced by immunoSEQ multiplex PCR; TCRdb stores in-frame clones only, minus some. The sample includes under 30,000 clones, about 95% of them seen just once. The CDR3 spans 17 residues. After removal of 0 bases from V and 3 bases from J, the junction contained 4 bases not matched to a gene. The germline V gene has CDR1 LGHNA and CDR2 YNFKEQ. As concerns this clone: Its antigen is currently unknown.

The receptor was derived from a human donor in good health. V is TRBV4-2 and J is TRBJ2-3, with 12 positions matching TRBD2. The sequencing input was CD4+CD127+ conventional T cells sorted from PBMCs. The CDR3 loop is CASSQEPSGGATDTQYF. CDR3 DNA: TGTGCCAGCAGCCAAGAGCCTAGCGGGGGGGCGACAGATACGCAGTATTTT.